This T cell receptor (beta chain) was retrieved from a study of blood T cell repertoires in COVID-19. Background on the study: Both acute and convalescent COVID-19 samples were obtained from the United States, Italy and Spain. In each case, the material was cDNA or gDNA derived from T cells, B-cell-depleted T cells, or PBMCs.

The CDR3 runs to 18 residues. Germline assignment: CDR1 SGDLS and CDR2 YYNGEE. Trimming took off 4 bases at V and 0 bases at J, with 20 bases between the two ends. Original analysis: Amplifying reference gene primers gave estimates of nucleated cell counts. Clones were read by immunoSEQ multiplex PCR, and TCRdb kept only the in-frame ones, dropping some. V, J and clone size derive from that table, while D and trimming were established from the DNA sequence. The data show around 100,000 clones, with 70% to 90% seen just once and around 13% held by the top ten. The clonotype comes from a human donor in a cohort sampled during active COVID-19. The sequencing input was peripheral blood. The rearrangement links TRBV9 to TRBJ1-5; D is uncertain. CDR3 DNA: TGTGCCAGCAGCCCAAAAAACTGCCCCACCTATAGCAATCAGCCCCAGCATTTT. Amino acids: CASSPKNCPTYSNQPQHF. The whole variable domain, filled in from reference TRBV9 and TRBJ1-5, reads DSGVTQTPKHLITATGQRVTLRCSPRSGDLSVYWYQQSLDQGLQFLIQYYNGEERAKGNILERFSAQQFPDLHSELNLSSLELGDSALYFCASSPKNCPTYSNQPQHFGDGTRLSIL.